The entry below gives a single T cell receptor (beta chain) sequence along with its context. Trimming removed 6 bases from V and 5 bases from J; junction bases left unmatched: 15. The germline CDR1 and CDR2 sequences are SGDLS and YYNGEE. The CDR3 has 16 residues. This record comes from a study of blood T cell repertoires in COVID-19. About the study: Samples of COVID-19 (acute and convalescent) were obtained from the United States, Italy and Spain. The analysed material was cDNA or gDNA that came from T cells, B-cell-depleted T cells, or PBMCs.

Followed longitudinally, the Seattle patients had been enrolled during active infection. Original processing methods: Amplification of reference gene primers was used by the study to estimate nucleated cell counts. The table came from immunoSEQ multiplex PCR; TCRdb's copy has only in-frame clones and leaves some out. The V and J calls and clone size are taken from that table; D and trimming were inferred from the DNA. The sample records about 120,000 clones, 81% being singletons. The clonotype comes from a man between 25 and 39 years old with COVID-19, enrolled during active disease. The sequencing sample was made of peripheral blood. The V and J genes are TRBV9 and TRBJ2-3; 7 bases fit TRBD1. Here the CDR3 DNA reads TGTGCCAGCAACAGAGAATTGACAGGGTCAGGAGATACGCAGTATTTT. This gives the protein CASNRELTGSGDTQYF.